These 24 T cell receptor beta chains were all obtained from the same sample, sequenced in a study of patients and donors after allogeneic stem cell transplantation. TCRdb reanalysed the RT-PCR reads using MiXCR and keeps one entry per CDR3 protein. Of about 200,000 distinct CDR3 sequences in the sample, roughly 40% were seen once. Sequenced: blood, either unsorted or a sorted T cell fraction (not recorded which). The receptors were gathered from a human donor who was either an allogeneic HSCT recipient or a stem cell or donor lymphocyte infusion donor (not recorded which). It is not recorded whose cells these are; they may come from a transplant donor.

The V and J genes are TRBV3-1 and TRBJ1-2; no clear D. V was trimmed by 2 bases and J by 4 bases, leaving 17 bases between them. The CDR3 sequence is 16 residues long. CDR1 and CDR2 from the germline V gene are LGHDT and YNNKEL (reference sequence). The CDR3 DNA reads TGTGCCAGCAGCCAACTTTGGGAGGCTTCCGTCTATGGCTACACCTTC. As protein: CASSQLWEASVYGYTF.

In this sample, this clonotype turned up a few times. The rearrangement joins TRBV6-5 to TRBJ1-6, with D possibly being TRBD1 (6 bases). This CDR3 has 17 residues. Trimming removed 7 bases from V and 8 bases from J, with 24 bases in between. Germline values: CDR1 MNHEY, CDR2 SVGAGI. CDR3 protein: CASISGGPSHLYSPLHF. In nucleotides, the CDR3 is TGTGCCAGCATCTCGGGGGGGCCATCGCACCTTTATTCACCCCTCCACTTT.

This clonotype occurred a few times. The gene calls are TRBV19 and TRBJ1-5; TRBD1 is a possible D gene (6 bases). V shed 7 bases and J shed 1 base, with 17 bases lying between them. CDR1 and CDR2 from the germline V gene are LNHDA and SQIVND (reference sequence). The CDR3 is made up of 16 amino acids. The CDR3 region is CASTTVGQGSNQPQHF. CDR3 coding DNA: TGTGCCAGTACAACCGTGGGGCAGGGGAGCAATCAGCCCCAGCATTTT.

This clonotype occurred a few times. The chain is built from TRBV12-3 or TRBV12-4 and TRBJ1-1, with D perhaps matching TRBD1 (5 bases). Trimming left V 7 bases short and J 3 bases short, with 18 bases between. This CDR3 region has 15 residues. This CDR3 is CASIIGRGTDTEAFF. The CDR3 nucleotides are TGTGCCAGCATCATTGGTAGGGGCACGGACACTGAAGCTTTCTTT.

The CDR3 coding sequence is TGTGCCAGCATTACTCCCGGGACTAGCGGGAGAGTGGCCCAGTACTTC. Translation gives CASITPGTSGRVAQYF. V usage is TRBV27 and J usage is TRBJ2-5; 14 nucleotides match TRBD2. This CDR3 has 16 amino acids. J lost 9 bases, V lost 7 bases, and 13 bases had no gene match. Germline V gene lookup returns CDR1 MNHEY and CDR2 SMNVEV (reference sequence).

The count of this clonotype is one. The chain has TRBV11-2 and TRBJ2-1; D is uncertain. The CDR3 contains 15 residues. Germline assignment: CDR1 SGHAT and CDR2 FQNNGV. V was trimmed by 6 bases and J by 0 bases, leaving 12 bases between them. The CDR3 reads CASRNLKGSYNEQFF. In DNA, the CDR3 is TGTGCCAGCAGAAACCTAAAGGGCTCCTACAATGAGCAGTTCTTC.

The chain employs TRBV11-3 and TRBJ1-4; 7 bases line up with TRBD1. CDR1 and CDR2 (germline): SGHNT, YENEEA. J gave up 8 bases and V 2 bases, and 11 bases lay outside the gene matches. This CDR3 has 16 residues. The CDR3 bases are TGTGCCAGCAGCTTAAGAATCTCCGGACAGGCCGAAAAACTGTTTTTT. Its protein is CASSLRISGQAEKLFF.

CDR3 in DNA: TGTGCCAGCATTGGTGGAGGGTACACTGAAGCTTTCTTT. It translates to CASIGGGYTEAFF. The chain employs TRBV27 and TRBJ1-1; no definite D call. This CDR3 is 13 amino acids long. Trimming removed 7 bases from V and 3 bases from J, with 12 bases in between. Looked up from germline, CDR1 is MNHEY and CDR2 is SMNVEV (reference sequence).

V gene TRBV12-3 or TRBV12-4 combines with J gene TRBJ2-7, with 8 bases identical to TRBD1. The CDR3 sequence is 15 residues long. The junction had 7 bases not matched to a gene; V was cut back by 6 bases and J by 0 bases. CDR3 sequence reads: CASSPTGGSSYEQYF. In nucleotides, the CDR3 is TGTGCCAGCAGCCCTACAGGGGGGTCCTCCTACGAGCAGTACTTC.

In its sample, this clonotype was seen many times. The V call is TRBV29-1, the J call TRBJ2-3, with no clear D. Trimming shortened V by 3 bases and J by 5 bases, and 9 bases separated the two germline ends. Germline V gene lookup returns CDR1 SQVTM and CDR2 ANQGSEA. The CDR3 sequence is 12 residues long. CDR3 protein: CSVDLVRDTQYF. In DNA, the CDR3 is TGCAGCGTTGACTTAGTGAGAGATACGCAGTATTTT.

The gene calls are TRBV7-9 and TRBJ1-1; perhaps TRBD1 as D (6 bases). The CDR3 is 18 amino acids. Germline V gives CDR1 SEHNR, CDR2 FQNEAQ (reference sequence). Trimming removed 5 bases at V and 2 bases at J, with 24 bases between. The CDR3 sequence: CASSPIGGPTLSNTEAFF. The CDR3 DNA reads as TGTGCCAGCAGCCCTATAGGGGGGCCGACCCTCTCAAACACTGAAGCTTTCTTT. Full variable domain (missing parts from reference TRBV7-9 and TRBJ1-1): DTGVSQNPRHKITKRGQNVTFRCDPISEHNRLYWYRQTLGQGPEFLTYFQNEAQLEKSRLLSDRFSAERPKGSFSTLEIQRTEQGDSAMYLCASSPIGGPTLSNTEAFFGQGTRLTVV.

The chain carries TRBV7-3 and TRBJ2-1; D call uncertain. The CDR3 runs 15 residues. Germline assignment: CDR1 SGHTA and CDR2 FQGTGA. V lost 2 bases and J lost 6, with 14 bases in between. The DNA of the CDR3 is TGTGCCAGCAGCTTACTAGGCAACTCACTCAATGAGCAGTTCTTC. Translating gives CASSLLGNSLNEQFF.

The V gene is TRBV12-3 or TRBV12-4, the J gene TRBJ2-7, with 7 bases identical to TRBD1. There are 14 residues in the CDR3. Trimming cost V 3 bases and J 2 bases; bases outside gene matches: 4. CDR3 residues: CASSLWTGAYEQYF. The CDR3 DNA reads as TGTGCCAGCAGTTTGTGGACAGGAGCCTACGAGCAGTACTTC.

This clonotype has a handful of counts. The rearrangement uses TRBV12-3 or TRBV12-4 and TRBJ1-6; D uncertain. The CDR3 consists of 13 residues. V shed 2 bases and J shed 8 bases, with 7 bases lying between them. In DNA, the CDR3 is TGTGCCAGCAGTTTACGGAGAGATTCACCCCTCCACTTT. Translating gives CASSLRRDSPLHF.

This clonotype showed up just a few times. This rearrangement joins TRBV29-1 to TRBJ1-2, with D maybe TRBD1 (5 bases). Deletions cut 5 bases from V and 3 bases from J, with 10 bases between. The CDR3 spans 12 residues. The V gene's germline CDR1 is SQVTM and CDR2 ANQGSEA. The CDR3 nucleotides read TGCAGCGTTCAGGGAATCGACTATGGCTACACCTTC. It specifies CSVQGIDYGYTF.

The chain employs TRBV7-9 and TRBJ1-2; 7 bases are shared with TRBD1. Germline V lookup: CDR1 SEHNR, CDR2 FQNEAQ (reference sequence). The CDR3 totals 16 residues. The V gene end was trimmed by 3 bases and the J gene end by 2 bases; junction bases not matched to a gene: 9. CDR3 loop: CASSFSRTGHNYGYTF. DNA for the CDR3: TGTGCCAGCAGCTTCTCCCGGACAGGCCACAACTATGGCTACACCTTC.

The chain employs TRBV7-9 and TRBJ2-2, with TRBD2 identical over 7 bases. V was clipped by 7 bases and J by 0 bases; unmatched bases: 5. CDR1 and CDR2 (germline): SEHNR, FQNEAQ (reference sequence). The CDR3 is 15 amino acids. CDR3 nucleotides: TGTGCCAGCATTACTAGCGAGGCGAACACCGGGGAGCTGTTTTTT. Amino acid sequence: CASITSEANTGELFF. The full variable domain, rest sourced from reference TRBV7-9 and TRBJ2-2, is DTGVSQNPRHKITKRGQNVTFRCDPISEHNRLYWYRQTLGQGPEFLTYFQNEAQLEKSRLLSDRFSAERPKGSFSTLEIQRTEQGDSAMYLCASITSEANTGELFFGEGSRLTVL.

The chain links TRBV27 to TRBJ2-7, with TRBD1 as a possible D gene (6 bases). The CDR3 runs 14 residues. V was pared by 6 bases and J by 5 bases, with 17 bases between. Germline V lookup: CDR1 MNHEY, CDR2 SMNVEV (reference sequence). CDR3 in DNA: TGTGCCAGCAGGAATGCCGCCACAGGGAACGAGCAGTACTTC. Amino acids: CASRNAATGNEQYF.

This clonotype was counted a few times. The gene calls are TRBV6-2 or TRBV6-3 and TRBJ2-1; D is ambiguous. V was trimmed by 6 bases and J by 4 bases, leaving 16 bases between them. Germline lookup yields CDR1 MNHEY and CDR2 SVGEGT. The CDR3 covers 15 residues. The CDR3 sequence is CASRTSRLLYNEQFF. DNA of the CDR3: TGTGCCAGCAGAACCTCCAGGCTTTTGTACAATGAGCAGTTCTTC.

This clonotype was observed a few times. J is TRBJ1-2 and V is TRBV4-1; D remains ambiguous. Trimming shortened V by 0 bases and J by 0 bases, and 5 bases separated the two germline ends. The CDR3 loop spans 14 amino acids. The germline V gene encodes CDR1 MGHRA and CDR2 YSYEKL. In nucleotides, the CDR3 is TGCGCCAGCAGCCAAGACAGGACTAACTATGGCTACACCTTC. It encodes CASSQDRTNYGYTF.

The V gene is TRBV16, the J gene TRBJ1-5; a weak D match, TRBD1 (5 bases). V was pared by 0 bases and J by 4 bases, with 7 bases between. CDR3 length equals 14 residues. CDR1 KGHSY and CDR2 FQNENV come from the germline V gene. The CDR3 loop is CASSQSGLNQPQHF. The CDR3 nucleotides read TGTGCCAGCAGCCAATCGGGACTGAATCAGCCCCAGCATTTT.

The V and J genes are TRBV9 and TRBJ1-2, with D maybe TRBD1 (5 bases). The V and J ends lost 0 bases and 4 bases respectively, with 16 bases between them. This CDR3 comprises 16 residues. Germline V gives CDR1 SGDLS, CDR2 YYNGEE. The CDR3 bases are TGTGCCAGCAGCGTAGATCCGGCCGGGACGGGCTATGGCTACACCTTC. Translated, it gives CASSVDPAGTGYGYTF.

The chain joins TRBV9 to TRBJ2-7, with 12 bases matching TRBD2. J lost 5 bases, V lost 2 bases, and 8 bases had no gene match. The CDR3 extends over 16 amino acids. Germline CDR1 is SGDLS and CDR2 is YYNGEE. The CDR3: CASSVGRLAGAHEQYF. In nucleotides, the CDR3 is TGTGCCAGCAGCGTGGGCCGACTAGCGGGAGCCCACGAGCAGTACTTC.

This clonotype was observed a handful of times. CDR3 in DNA: TGTGCCAGCATAAAGGGCTCGTCGGAGTATGGCTACACCTTC. Its translation: CASIKGSSEYGYTF. The genes are TRBV2 and TRBJ1-2; D is ambiguous. The CDR3 is 14 amino acids. From germline, CDR1 is SNHLY and CDR2 FYNNEI. V was pared by 7 bases and J by 5 bases, with 17 bases between.